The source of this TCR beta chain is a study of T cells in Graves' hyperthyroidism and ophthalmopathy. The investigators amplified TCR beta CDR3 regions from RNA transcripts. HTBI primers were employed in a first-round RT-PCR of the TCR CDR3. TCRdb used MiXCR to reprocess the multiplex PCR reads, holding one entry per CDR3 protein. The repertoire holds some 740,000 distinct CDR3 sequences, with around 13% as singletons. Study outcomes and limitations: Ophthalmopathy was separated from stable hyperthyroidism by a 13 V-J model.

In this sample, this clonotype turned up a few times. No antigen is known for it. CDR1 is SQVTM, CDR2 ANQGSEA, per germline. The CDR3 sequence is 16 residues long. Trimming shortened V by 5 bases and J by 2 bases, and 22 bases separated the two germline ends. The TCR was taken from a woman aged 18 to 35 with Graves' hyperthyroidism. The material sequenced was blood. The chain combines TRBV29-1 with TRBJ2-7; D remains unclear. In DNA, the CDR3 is TGCAGCGTTACCCACCAAGGGAAAAGGAGTCCCTACGAGCAGTACTTC. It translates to CSVTHQGKRSPYEQYF.